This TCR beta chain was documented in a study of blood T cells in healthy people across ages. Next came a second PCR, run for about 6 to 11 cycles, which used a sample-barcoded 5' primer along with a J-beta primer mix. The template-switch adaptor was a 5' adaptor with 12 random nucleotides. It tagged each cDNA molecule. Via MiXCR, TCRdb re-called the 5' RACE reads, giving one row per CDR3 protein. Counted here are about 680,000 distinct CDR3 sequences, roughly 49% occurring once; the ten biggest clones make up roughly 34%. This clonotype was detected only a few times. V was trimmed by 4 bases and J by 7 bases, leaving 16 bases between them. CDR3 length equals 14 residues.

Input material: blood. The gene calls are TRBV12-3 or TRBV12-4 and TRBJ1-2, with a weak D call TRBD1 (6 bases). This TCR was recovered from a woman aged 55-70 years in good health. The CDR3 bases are TGTGCCAGCAGTTCGGCTGGGGGCCGGGGTGGCTACACCTTC. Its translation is CASSSAGGRGGYTF.